The source of this TCR beta chain is a study of response to subunit inactivated influenza vaccine listed by TCRdb under 2018. In the study overall: Deep quantitative profiling of the T cell receptor repertoire was used in the study to follow responses to a trivalent subunit inactivated influenza vaccine. Beyond this particular receptor, the publication reports: The authors suggested that each seasonal influenza vaccination may recruit only a limited number of new T cells.

In this sample, this clonotype turned up a few times. Its recognized antigen is unknown. Base qualities are missing; no much larger clone stands one base away. The receptor library was made with RT-PCR. For sequencing, an Illumina HiSeq 2500 was employed. The raw public reads went through TCRdb reprocessing: fastp at Q25, MiXCR clone calling, in-frame beta chains kept. All rows with the same CDR3 protein become a single entry with the most common DNA and genes. Present in this sample are 500,000 to 600,000 distinct CDR3 sequences, around 11% of which were seen just once. The biggest ten clones account for 8% to 13% of the sample. The germline V gene yields MNHNS for CDR1 and SASEGT for CDR2. V is clipped by 6 bases and J by 6 bases, and the sequence between their germline boundaries is 14 bases long. The CDR3 spans 14 residues, from the cysteine through the phenylalanine. Only CDR3 DNA is held: 42 bases, read in frame from base 1.

The same data also went into a second study, on T cells expressing NK-cell markers. The second paper states: TCR beta cDNA libraries were made by 5'RACE template switching that added a universal primer site and unique molecular identifiers. Three sorted T-cell subsets (CD3+CD56+NKG2C+, CD3+CD56+NKG2C- and CD3+CD56-NKG2C+) from fewer than 10 donors had their TCR beta-chain repertoires profiled. Seven of the eight sequenced donors were HCMV-seropositive and one was HCMV-seronegative. To restrict sorting to alphabetaTCR-expressing T cells, an anti-gammadeltaTCR antibody was added in several experiments. In six donors, the dominant CD3+CD56+NKG2C+ clonotypes were found to rank among the top 10 CD8+ clonotypes and to make up about 1.0-8% of CD8+ T cells. Those dominant clonotypes were again the most abundant among CD3+CD56-NKG2C+ cells in a handful of donors, at roughly 25-65%. It remained unclear whether the expanded NKG2C-expressing T cell clones were specific for HCMV antigens. Randomly selected healthy volunteers, three men and five women, were used as the eight sequenced donors. HCMV serostatus was determined by detecting HCMV-specific IgG in serum with a commercial ELISA kit. Peripheral blood mononuclear cells were isolated from blood by Ficoll density gradient centrifugation. For roughly 6 donors, bulk peripheral blood T-cell repertoires were additionally sequenced from unsorted PBMC. Synthesis of cDNA was primed from the TCR beta constant segment and was followed by two consecutive PCR amplification steps. Sequencing of the libraries produced 2 x 150 bp reads on Illumina HiSeq 2000/2500, MiSeq or NextSeq. MIGEC handled demultiplexing of the reads and grouping by UMI, while MiTCR was used to assemble and quantify clonotypes. Only TCR cDNA sequences supported by at least two reads were kept to exclude erroneous sequences. The tcR package was used for downstream repertoire analysis, and clonotypes were matched across fractions by CDR3 nucleotide sequence plus V segment. VDJmatch was used to annotate antigen specificity against VDJdb, with one amino acid substitution in CDR3 permitted.

The sequence is built from TRBV6-1 and TRBJ2-2, with TRBD1 perhaps the D gene, on 5 matching bases. This sequence was found in a man over 45 who received an inactivated influenza vaccine. Donor details come from another sample of the same person, matched by shared clones. Sample: PBMCs from blood, taken on the day of vaccination. The nucleotide sequence reads as follows: TGTGCCAGCAGGACGACAGAGGCATCCGGGGAGCTGTTTTTT. Its translation is CASRTTEASGELFF.